This T cell receptor beta chain was captured by sequencing in a study of blood T cell repertoires in COVID-19. For the study at large: Acute and convalescent COVID-19 samples came from the United States, Italy and Spain.

This study enrolled people aged about 18 to 100 from roughly 24 US geographic areas. Cohort placement rested on clinical history that participants reported themselves. Symptom resolution, clearance, or two negative PCRs marked the recovered donors of Cohort 3. The germline V gene encodes CDR1 SGHRS and CDR2 YFSETQ. This CDR3 comprises 16 residues. Trimming cost V 1 base and J 6 bases; bases outside gene matches: 7. Some clones are missing from TCRdb's copy, which holds only in-frame ones; the method was immunoSEQ multiplex PCR. The sample lists about 320,000 clones, approximately 91% seen once, with roughly 5.2% in the top ten.

The TCR was taken from a man in his sixties who had recovered from COVID-19. The sequencing input was PBMCs or T cells enriched from blood (not recorded which). This chain uses TRBV5-1 with TRBJ2-3; 11 bases fit TRBD2. The CDR3 loop is CASSLRASGRIDTQYF. CDR3 DNA: TGCGCCAGCAGCTTGAGGGCTAGCGGGAGGATCGATACGCAGTATTTT.